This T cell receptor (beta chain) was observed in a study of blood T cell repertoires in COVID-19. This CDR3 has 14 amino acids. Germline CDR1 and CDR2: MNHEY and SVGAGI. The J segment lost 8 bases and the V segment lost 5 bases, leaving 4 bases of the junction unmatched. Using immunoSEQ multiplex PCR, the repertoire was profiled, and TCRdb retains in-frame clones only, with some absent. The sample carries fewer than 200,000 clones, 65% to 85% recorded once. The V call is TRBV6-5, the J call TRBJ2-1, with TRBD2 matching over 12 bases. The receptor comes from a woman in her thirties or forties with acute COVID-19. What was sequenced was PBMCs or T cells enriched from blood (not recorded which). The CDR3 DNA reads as TGTGCCAGCAGTACCCGGACTAGCGGGGATGAGCAGTTCTTC. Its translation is CASSTRTSGDEQFF.